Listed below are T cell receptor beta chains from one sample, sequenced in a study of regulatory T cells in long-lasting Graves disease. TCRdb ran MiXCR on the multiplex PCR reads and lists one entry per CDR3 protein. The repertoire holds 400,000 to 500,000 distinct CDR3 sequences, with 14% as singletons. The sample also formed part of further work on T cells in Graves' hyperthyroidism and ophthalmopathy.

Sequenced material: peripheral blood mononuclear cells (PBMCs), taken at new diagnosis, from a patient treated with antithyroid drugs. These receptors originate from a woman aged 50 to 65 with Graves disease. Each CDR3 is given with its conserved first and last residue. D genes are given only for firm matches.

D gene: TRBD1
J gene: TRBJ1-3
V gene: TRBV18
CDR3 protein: CASSPPRQGVGNTIYF

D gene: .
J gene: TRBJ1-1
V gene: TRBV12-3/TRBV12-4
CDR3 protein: CASSFFGRGNTEAFF

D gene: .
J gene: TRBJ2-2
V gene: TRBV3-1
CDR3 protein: CASSRRGTGELFF

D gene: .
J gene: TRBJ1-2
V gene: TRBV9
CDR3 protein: CASSEGTIGYTF

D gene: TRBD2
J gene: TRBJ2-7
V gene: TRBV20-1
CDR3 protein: CSAPGGSGRVYYEQYF

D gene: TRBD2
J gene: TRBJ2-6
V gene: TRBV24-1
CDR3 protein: CATSEGGLAGFGSSGANVLTF

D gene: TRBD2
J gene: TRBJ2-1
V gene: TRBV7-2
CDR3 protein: CASAGGGPSYNEQFF

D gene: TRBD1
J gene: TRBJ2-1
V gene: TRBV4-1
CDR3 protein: CASSPRDRGYNEQFF

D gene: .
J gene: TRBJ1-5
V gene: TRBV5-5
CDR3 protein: CASTEGGSQPQHF

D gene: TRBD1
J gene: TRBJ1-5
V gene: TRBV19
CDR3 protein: CASSTLQGGARNQPQHF

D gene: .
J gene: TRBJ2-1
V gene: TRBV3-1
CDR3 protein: CASSQDLLGGAAEQFF

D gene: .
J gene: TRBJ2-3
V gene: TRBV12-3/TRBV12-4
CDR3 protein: CASSTQTDTQYF

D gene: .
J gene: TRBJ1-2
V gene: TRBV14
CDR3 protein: CASSPQWLTSEGYTF

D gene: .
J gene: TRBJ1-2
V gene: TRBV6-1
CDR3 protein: CASSEVVRDYGYTF

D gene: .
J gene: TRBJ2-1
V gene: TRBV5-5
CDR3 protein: CASSLAETTYNEQFF

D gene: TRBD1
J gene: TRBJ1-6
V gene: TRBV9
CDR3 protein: CASSPGDRGGDYNSPLHF

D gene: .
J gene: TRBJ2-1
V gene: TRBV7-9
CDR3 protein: CASSSFLGGLLYNEQFF

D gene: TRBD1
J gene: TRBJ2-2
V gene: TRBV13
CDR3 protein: CASSMTGLTGELFF

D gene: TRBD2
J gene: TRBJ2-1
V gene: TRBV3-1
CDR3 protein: CASSQGSGSFGEQFF

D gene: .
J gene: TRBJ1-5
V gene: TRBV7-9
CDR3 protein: CASSLDSINQPQHF

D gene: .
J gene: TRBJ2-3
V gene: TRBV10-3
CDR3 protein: CAISVKGPVADTQYF

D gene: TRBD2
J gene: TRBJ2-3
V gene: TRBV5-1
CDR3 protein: CASSLGIAGGGDTQYF

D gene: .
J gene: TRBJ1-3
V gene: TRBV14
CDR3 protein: CASSQDYRVLGGNTIYF

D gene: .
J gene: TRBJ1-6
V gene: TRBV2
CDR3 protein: CASSEESPTNSPLHF

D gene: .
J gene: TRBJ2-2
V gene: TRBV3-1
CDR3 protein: CASSQGGNTGELFF

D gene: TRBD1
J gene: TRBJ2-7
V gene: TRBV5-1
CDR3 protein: CASSSGTGPLGFGEQYF

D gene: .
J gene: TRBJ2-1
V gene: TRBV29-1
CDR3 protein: CSVDARGRNAHNEQFF

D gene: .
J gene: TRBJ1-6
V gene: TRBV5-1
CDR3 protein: CASSWGHEDSPLHF

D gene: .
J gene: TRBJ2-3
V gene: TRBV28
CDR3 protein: CASSPRPLATDTQYF

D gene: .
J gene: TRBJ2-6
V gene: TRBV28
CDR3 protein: CASSSGTFSGANVLTF

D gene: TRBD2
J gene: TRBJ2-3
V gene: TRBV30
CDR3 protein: CAWASGRTDTQCF